This TCR beta chain was retrieved from a study of blood T cells in healthy people across ages. A second PCR of about 7 to 11 cycles used a sample-barcoded 5' primer and a J-beta primer mix. Each CDR3 protein gets one entry after TCRdb re-called the 5' RACE reads with MiXCR. The sample holds under 1,100,000 distinct CDR3 sequences; about 25% are singletons and the top ten take around 0.75%. This CDR3 comprises 15 residues. Germline V lookup: CDR1 MGHRA, CDR2 YSYEKL. V was cut by 2 bases and J by 1 base, with 11 bases left in between. The same specimen was also included in a second study, on T cells of mothers and their children. That investigation notes: Donors were a few healthy Caucasian mothers and their six children.

Specimen: blood. The TCR sequence derives from a girl aged 2 to 10 in good health. This sequence joins TRBV4-1 and TRBJ1-1; D unresolved. The CDR3: CASSQLVLGNTEAFF. As DNA, the CDR3 is TGCGCCAGCAGCCAACTCGTTCTAGGGAACACTGAAGCTTTCTTT.